These 18 T cell receptor beta chains came from one sample sequenced in a study of cytomegalovirus exposure and HLA in healthy donors. PCR employed 60 Vbeta and 13 Jbeta primers. The table came from immunoSEQ multiplex PCR; TCRdb's copy has only in-frame clones and leaves some out. The sample lists roughly 48,000 clones, around 70% occurring once. Sequencing input: PBMCs. The receptors were gathered from a man between 18 and 35 years old in good health and CMV-seronegative.

This clone showed up just a few times. In DNA, the CDR3 is TGTGCCACCTGGGCGGGGGCCAAATCAACTAATGAAAAACTGTTTTTT. This codes for CATWAGAKSTNEKLFF. V gene TRBV10-3 combines with J gene TRBJ1-4, with D possibly matching TRBD1 (6 bases). The CDR3 runs 16 residues. V was trimmed by 10 bases and J by 0 bases, leaving 18 bases between them. Germline values: CDR1 ENHRY, CDR2 SYGVKD.

The genes are TRBV27 and TRBJ2-1; 14 bases align to TRBD2. In germline, CDR1 is MNHEY, CDR2 SMNVEV (reference sequence). V dropped 6 bases and J dropped 5; count of bases not matched to a gene: 15. This CDR3 is 19 amino acids long. The CDR3 coding sequence is TGTGCCAGCAGCCTAAACCGACTAGCGGGAGGGCCGGTCAACAATGAGCAGTTCTTC. Amino acids: CASSLNRLAGGPVNNEQFF.

The chain carries TRBV7-3 and TRBJ2-1; 11 bases are shared with TRBD2. Per the germline V gene, CDR1 is SGHTA and CDR2 is FQGTGA. Trimming took 6 bases from V and 8 from J; bases not matched to a gene: 6. CDR3 length: 14 amino acids. The CDR3 nucleotides read TGTGCCAGCAGGCTAGCGGGAGGACTCGATGAGCAGTTCTTC. It is translated as CASRLAGGLDEQFF.

In this sample, this clone turned up once. The J gene is TRBJ1-2, the V gene TRBV6-6; unclear D gene. Trimming removed 6 bases at V and 4 bases at J, with 21 bases between. CDR1 MNHNY and CDR2 SVGAGI come from the germline V gene (reference sequence). CDR3 length: 16 amino acids. DNA for the CDR3: TGTGCCAGCAGCTTTCGGCAATCAAACAGAATCTATGGCTACACCTTC. Translating it yields CASSFRQSNRIYGYTF.

Note on this clone: This CDR3 is missing its conserved last phenylalanine or tryptophan, likely due to a read error. This chain connects TRBV4-2 to TRBJ1-4, with D unclear. Germline V lookup: CDR1 LGHNA, CDR2 YNFKEQ. The CDR3 sequence is 14 residues long. The germline V and J ends were trimmed by 1 base and 5 bases, with 8 bases remaining between them. For the CDR3, the DNA is TGTGCCAGCAGCCAAGTCGACTCGAATGAAAAACTGTTTCTT. This sequence encodes CASSQVDSNEKLFL.

CDR3 residues: CAISEGTSNEQFF. The CDR3 coding sequence is TGTGCCATCAGTGAGGGGACTAGCAATGAGCAGTTCTTC. This chain connects TRBV10-3 to TRBJ2-1; 8 nucleotides line up with TRBD2. V was clipped by 2 bases and J by 6 bases; unmatched bases: 0. In germline, CDR1 is ENHRY, CDR2 SYGVKD. The CDR3 loop spans 13 amino acids.

Only a few counts were recorded for this clone. This rearrangement joins TRBV4-1 to TRBJ2-7, with 8 nucleotides matching TRBD2. Germline V lookup: CDR1 MGHRA, CDR2 YSYEKL. CDR3 length: 15 residues. V lost 4 bases and J lost 3; bases outside the gene matches: 8. The CDR3 is CASSPRGAGVYEQYF. CDR3 coding DNA: TGCGCCAGCAGCCCGCGGGGGGCGGGAGTCTACGAGCAGTACTTC.

The V call is TRBV29-1, the J call TRBJ1-1, with D unclear. The germline V gene has CDR1 SQVTM and CDR2 ANQGSEA. The CDR3 has 13 amino acids. Trimming stripped 5 bases from V and 3 bases from J, with 13 bases between. The CDR3 sequence: CSVHRDPDTEAFF. For the CDR3, the DNA is TGCAGCGTTCACCGGGATCCGGACACTGAAGCTTTCTTT.

The V gene is TRBV5-6, the J gene TRBJ2-1; no firm D call. This CDR3 is 14 amino acids long. Germline V gives CDR1 SGHDT, CDR2 YYEEEE. The ends were cut back, 4 bases at V and 3 bases at J, with 11 bases in the middle. The CDR3 loop is CASSHRTRYNEQFF. In DNA, the CDR3 is TGTGCCAGCAGCCACCGCACGCGCTACAATGAGCAGTTCTTC.

This sequence joins TRBV10-3 and TRBJ1-5; 8 bases are a match to TRBD1. CDR1 is ENHRY, CDR2 SYGVKD, per germline. The CDR3 has 12 residues. The V gene end was trimmed by 4 bases and the J gene end by 7 bases; junction bases not matched to a gene: 0. CDR3 region: CAISGQGQPQHF. CDR3 coding DNA: TGTGCCATCAGTGGACAGGGGCAGCCCCAGCATTTT.

This clone appeared a single time. The chain combines TRBV20-1 with TRBJ2-1, with D perhaps matching TRBD1 (6 bases). The CDR3 consists of 11 residues. Per germline, CDR1 DFQATT and CDR2 SNEGSKA (reference sequence). The ends were cut back, 6 bases at V and 10 bases at J, with 13 bases in the middle. The chain's CDR3 is CSAWTALEQFF. The CDR3 bases are TGCAGTGCCTGGACAGCTTTGGAGCAGTTCTTC.

The sample holds a few counts of this clone. CDR3 DNA sequence: TGTGCCAGCAGCCGGGGGGGTTATAGCAATCAGCCCCAGCATTTT. Amino acids: CASSRGGYSNQPQHF. The V and J genes are TRBV7-9 and TRBJ1-5; possible D gene TRBD1, 5 bases. The germline CDR1 and CDR2 sequences are SEHNR and FQNEAQ (reference sequence). This CDR3 region has 15 residues. Trimming took off 5 bases at V and 0 bases at J, with 11 bases between the two ends.

The chain has TRBV7-2 and TRBJ1-6; D is uncertain. Trimming stripped 5 bases from V and 3 bases from J, with 11 bases between. Germline loops: CDR1 SGHTA, CDR2 FQGNSA. The CDR3 extends over 15 amino acids. CDR3 region: CASSLGSDYNSPLHF. As DNA, the CDR3 is TGTGCCAGCAGCCTCGGGTCAGACTATAATTCACCCCTCCACTTT. Full variable domain (outside the CDR3, taken from reference TRBV7-2 and TRBJ1-6): GAGVSQSPSNKVTEKGKDVELRCDPISGHTALYWYRQSLGQGLEFLIYFQGNSAPDKSGLPSDRFSAERTGGSVSTLTIQRTQQEDSAVYLCASSLGSDYNSPLHFGNGTRLTVT.

The rearrangement uses TRBV7-2 and TRBJ1-1; 7 bases are shared with TRBD1. The CDR3 contains 13 residues. Germline CDR1 SGHTA, CDR2 FQGNSA. V lost 8 bases and J lost 2; bases outside the gene matches: 5. The CDR3 protein is CASSGQTNTEAFF. The DNA of the CDR3 is TGTGCCAGCTCGGGACAGACAAACACTGAAGCTTTCTTT.

The rearrangement links TRBV6-5 to TRBJ1-1; tentative D call: TRBD1 (6 bases). Germline CDR1 and CDR2: MNHEY and SVGAGI. The ends were cut back, 6 bases at V and 0 bases at J, with 8 bases in the middle. This CDR3 is built from 13 residues. For the CDR3, the DNA is TGTGCCAGCAGAGGGACATTGAACACTGAAGCTTTCTTT. It is translated as CASRGTLNTEAFF.

The rearrangement uses TRBV28 and TRBJ2-2, with TRBD1 matching over 8 bases. The ends lost 6 bases at V and 3 bases at J; junction bases unmatched: 21. This CDR3 has 20 amino acids. The germline V gene has CDR1 MDHEN and CDR2 SYDVKM. The DNA of the CDR3 is TGTGCCAGCAGCAACCGTGGAGGACAGGGCCATCTTGGAGACACCGGGGAGCTGTTTTTT. Encoded protein: CASSNRGGQGHLGDTGELFF.

The rearrangement links TRBV7-2 to TRBJ2-3, with 9 bases identical to TRBD2. The V gene's germline CDR1 is SGHTA and CDR2 FQGNSA. The CDR3 extends over 16 amino acids. V trimming: 5 bases; J trimming: 4 bases; junction bases outside the gene matches: 10. Here the CDR3 DNA reads TGTGCCAGCAGCCCCCGGGGCGGGAGGGCGGCAGATACGCAGTATTTT. The encoded protein is CASSPRGGRAADTQYF.

The V call is TRBV19, the J call TRBJ2-1, with D tentatively TRBD2 (5 bases). This CDR3 is built from 14 residues. Looked up from germline, CDR1 is LNHDA and CDR2 is SQIVND (reference sequence). Trimming took 4 bases from V and 4 from J, leaving 11 bases between them. In nucleotides, the CDR3 is TGTGCCAGTAGTAAGGCGGGTTGGTACAATGAGCAGTTCTTC. Protein product: CASSKAGWYNEQFF.